The T cell receptor beta chain under discussion was sequenced for a study of T cells after yellow fever vaccination. Study outcomes and limitations: Peaking faster, on day 5 versus 15, the secondary response was nonetheless weaker. One caveat is that FACS-sorted repertoires could contain abundant clonotypes contaminating from the bulk population. The study re-detected most primary-vaccination clones after the booster (roughly 96% CD4, almost 90% CD8).

This CDR3 is built from 13 residues. Germline CDR1 reads SGHTA; CDR2 reads FQGNSA. This clonotype is a singleton in its sample. Its specificity is not known. One junction end disagrees with the germline gene, perhaps due to a read error. By 5'RACE template switching, TCR cDNA was produced, with a universal primer site and UMIs added in the process. TCRdb re-called the 5' RACE reads with MiXCR, one entry per CDR3 protein. The table records about 340,000 distinct CDR3 sequences, 8.7% of them present only once. The chain couples TRBV7-2 to TRBJ1-1; D might be TRBD1 (5 bases). The receptor's source is a man younger than 35 who received the YFV17D yellow fever vaccine. Source: PBMCs, taken on the day of the first yellow fever vaccination. The CDR3 DNA follows: TGTGACAGCAGCTTAGAAACTAGGACAAAAGCTTTCTTT. It encodes CDSSLETRTKAFF.